This TCR beta chain emerged from a study of OX40 agonist ivuxolimab in advanced cancers. Sequencing used immunoSEQ multiplex PCR; TCRdb keeps in-frame clones, though not all of them. The table has approximately 48,000 clones, around nine tenths seen once. CDR3 length: 13 amino acids. V shed 4 bases and J shed 4 bases, with 10 bases lying between them. Germline-derived CDR1 and CDR2 are MNHEY and SVGAGI. The sequences come from CD4+ or CD8+ T cells sorted from blood, collected in a trial of the OX40 agonist ivuxolimab. The sequence derives from an adult with an advanced solid tumor such as melanoma, head and neck, liver or kidney cancer. V is TRBV6-5 and J is TRBJ1-2; D ambiguous. The CDR3 region has the DNA TGTGCCAGCAGTTCGGCAGCTCTCTATGGCTACACCTTC. Translating gives CASSSAALYGYTF.